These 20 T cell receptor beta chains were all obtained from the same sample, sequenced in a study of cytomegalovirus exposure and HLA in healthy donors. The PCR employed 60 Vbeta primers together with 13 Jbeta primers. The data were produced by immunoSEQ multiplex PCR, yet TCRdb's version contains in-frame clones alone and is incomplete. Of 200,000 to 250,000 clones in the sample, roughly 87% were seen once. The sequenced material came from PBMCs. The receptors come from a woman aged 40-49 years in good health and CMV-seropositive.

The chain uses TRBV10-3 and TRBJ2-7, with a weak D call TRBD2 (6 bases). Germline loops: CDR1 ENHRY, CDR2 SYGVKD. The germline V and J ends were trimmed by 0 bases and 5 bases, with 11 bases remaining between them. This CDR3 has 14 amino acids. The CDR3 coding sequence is TGTGCCATCAGTGAGTCAGTTCGGGGGAACGAGCAGTACTTC. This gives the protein CAISESVRGNEQYF.

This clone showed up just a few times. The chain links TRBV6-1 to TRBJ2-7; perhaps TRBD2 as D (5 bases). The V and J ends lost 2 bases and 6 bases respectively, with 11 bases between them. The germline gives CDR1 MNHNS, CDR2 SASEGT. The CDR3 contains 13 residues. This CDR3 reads CASSEYGVIEQYF. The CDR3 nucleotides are TGTGCCAGCAGTGAATACGGGGTGATCGAGCAGTACTTC.

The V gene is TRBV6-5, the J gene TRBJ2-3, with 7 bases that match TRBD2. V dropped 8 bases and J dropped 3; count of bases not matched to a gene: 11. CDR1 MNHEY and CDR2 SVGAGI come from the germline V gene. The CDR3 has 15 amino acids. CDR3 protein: CASAMLGGMTDTQYF. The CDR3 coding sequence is TGTGCCAGCGCCATGTTGGGGGGGATGACAGATACGCAGTATTTT.

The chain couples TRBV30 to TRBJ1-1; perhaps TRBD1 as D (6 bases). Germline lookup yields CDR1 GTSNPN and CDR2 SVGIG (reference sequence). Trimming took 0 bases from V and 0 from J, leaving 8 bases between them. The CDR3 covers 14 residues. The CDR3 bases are TGTGCCTGGAGTGTTGGGACACTGAACACTGAAGCTTTCTTT. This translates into CAWSVGTLNTEAFF.

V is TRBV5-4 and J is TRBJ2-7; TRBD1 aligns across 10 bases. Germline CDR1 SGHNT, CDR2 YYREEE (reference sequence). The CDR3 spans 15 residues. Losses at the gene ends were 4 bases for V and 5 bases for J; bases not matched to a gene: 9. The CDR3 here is CASSRQGARANEQYF. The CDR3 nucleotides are TGTGCCAGCAGCCGACAGGGGGCGCGCGCTAACGAGCAGTACTTC.

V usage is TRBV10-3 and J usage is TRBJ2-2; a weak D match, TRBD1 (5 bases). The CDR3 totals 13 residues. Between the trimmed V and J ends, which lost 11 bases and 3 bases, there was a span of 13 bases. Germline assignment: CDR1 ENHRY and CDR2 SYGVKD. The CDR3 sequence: CASKVGDTGELFF. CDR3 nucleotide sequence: TGTGCCTCCAAAGTAGGGGACACCGGGGAGCTGTTTTTT.

CDR3 sequence (DNA): TGTGCCAGCTCACCGCAGGGTTTCGGAGGACAGGGGATAGGTAGCAATCAGCCCCAGCATTTT. Its translation is CASSPQGFGGQGIGSNQPQHF. This chain uses TRBV18 with TRBJ1-5, with 9 positions matching TRBD1. Germline V gives CDR1 KGHSH, CDR2 LQKENI. V lost 3 bases and J lost 0; bases outside the gene matches: 18. The CDR3 has 21 amino acids.

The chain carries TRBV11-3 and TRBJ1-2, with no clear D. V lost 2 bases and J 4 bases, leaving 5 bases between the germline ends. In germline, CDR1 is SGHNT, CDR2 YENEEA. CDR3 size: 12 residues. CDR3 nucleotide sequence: TGTGCCAGCAGCTTAAACACCTATGGCTACACCTTC. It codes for CASSLNTYGYTF.

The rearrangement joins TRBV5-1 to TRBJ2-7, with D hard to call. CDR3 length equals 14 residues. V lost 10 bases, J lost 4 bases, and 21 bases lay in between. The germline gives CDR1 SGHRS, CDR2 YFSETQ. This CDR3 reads CAPDRQENVYEQYF. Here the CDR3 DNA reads TGCGCCCCAGACCGGCAGGAAAATGTTTACGAGCAGTACTTC.

The DNA of the CDR3 is TGTGCCAGCAGCACAGCCCCGTCTCGGGGGGTCCCAGGGACCCAGTACTTC. Translated, it gives CASSTAPSRGVPGTQYF. The V call is TRBV7-2, the J call TRBJ2-5, with 7 bases identical to TRBD2. The CDR3 is 17 amino acids. CDR1 is SGHTA and CDR2 is FQGNSA in the germline V gene. The ends lost 5 bases at V and 7 bases at J; junction bases unmatched: 19.

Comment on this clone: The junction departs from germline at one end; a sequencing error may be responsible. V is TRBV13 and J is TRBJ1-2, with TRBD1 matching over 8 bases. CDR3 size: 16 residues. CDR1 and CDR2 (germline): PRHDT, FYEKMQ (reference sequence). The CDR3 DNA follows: TGTGCCAGCAGCCTAGGACAGGGCCAGAGACTCTATGGCTACACCTTC. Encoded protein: CASSLGQGQRLYGYTF.

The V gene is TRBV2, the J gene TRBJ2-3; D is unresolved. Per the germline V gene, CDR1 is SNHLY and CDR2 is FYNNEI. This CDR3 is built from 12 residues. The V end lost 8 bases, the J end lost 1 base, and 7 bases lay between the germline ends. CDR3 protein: CASPSGTDTQYF. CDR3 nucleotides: TGTGCCAGCCCCTCGGGCACAGATACGCAGTATTTT.

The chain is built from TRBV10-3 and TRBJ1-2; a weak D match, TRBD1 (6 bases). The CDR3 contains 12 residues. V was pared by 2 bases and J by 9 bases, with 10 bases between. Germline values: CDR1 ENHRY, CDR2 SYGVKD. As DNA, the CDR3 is TGTGCCATCAGTGAGAGGACAGCCAGCTACACCTTC. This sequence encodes CAISERTASYTF.

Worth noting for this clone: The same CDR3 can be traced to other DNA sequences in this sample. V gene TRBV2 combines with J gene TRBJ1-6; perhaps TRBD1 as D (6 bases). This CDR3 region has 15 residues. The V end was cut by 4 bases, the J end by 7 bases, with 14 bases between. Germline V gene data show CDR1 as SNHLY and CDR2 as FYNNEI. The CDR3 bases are TGTGCCAGCAGTGTCAGGGACACCGACAATTCACCCCTCCACTTT. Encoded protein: CASSVRDTDNSPLHF. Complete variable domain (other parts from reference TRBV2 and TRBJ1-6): EPEVTQTPSHQVTQMGQEVILRCVPISNHLYFYWYRQILGQKVEFLVSFYNNEISEKSEIFDDQFSVERPDGSNFTLKIRSTKLEDSAMYFCASSVRDTDNSPLHFGNGTRLTVT.

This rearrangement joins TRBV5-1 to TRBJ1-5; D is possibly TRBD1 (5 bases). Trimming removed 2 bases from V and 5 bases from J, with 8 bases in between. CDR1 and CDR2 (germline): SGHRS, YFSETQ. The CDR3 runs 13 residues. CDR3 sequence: CASSFQGDQPQHF. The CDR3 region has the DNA TGCGCCAGCAGCTTCCAGGGCGATCAGCCCCAGCATTTT.

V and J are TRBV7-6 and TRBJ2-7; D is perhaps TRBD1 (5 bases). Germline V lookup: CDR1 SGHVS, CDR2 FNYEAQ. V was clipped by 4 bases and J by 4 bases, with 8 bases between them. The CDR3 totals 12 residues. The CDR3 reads CASSSDRYEQYF. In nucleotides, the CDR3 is TGTGCCAGCAGCTCTGACAGATACGAGCAGTACTTC.

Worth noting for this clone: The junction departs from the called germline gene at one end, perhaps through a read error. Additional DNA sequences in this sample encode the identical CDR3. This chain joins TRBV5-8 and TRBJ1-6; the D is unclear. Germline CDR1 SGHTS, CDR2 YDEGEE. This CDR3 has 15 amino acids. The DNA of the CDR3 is TGTGCCAGCACCTCTTCCCGGGGAAATAATTCCCCCCTCCACTTT. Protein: CASTSSRGNNSPLHF.

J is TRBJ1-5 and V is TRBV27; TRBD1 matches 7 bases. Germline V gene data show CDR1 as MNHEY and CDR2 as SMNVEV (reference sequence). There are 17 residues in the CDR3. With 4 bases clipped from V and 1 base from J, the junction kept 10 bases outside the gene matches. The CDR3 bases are TGTGCCAGCAGTTGGAGAGGGGGCGAACCCAGCAATCAGCCCCAGCATTTT. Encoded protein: CASSWRGGEPSNQPQHF.

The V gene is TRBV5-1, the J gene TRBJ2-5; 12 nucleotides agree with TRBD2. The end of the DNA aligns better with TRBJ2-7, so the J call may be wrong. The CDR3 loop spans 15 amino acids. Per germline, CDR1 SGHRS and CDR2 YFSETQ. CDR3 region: CASSQASGGVPEQYF. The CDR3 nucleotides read TGCGCCAGCAGCCAGGCTAGCGGGGGGGTTCCCGAGCAGTACTTC.

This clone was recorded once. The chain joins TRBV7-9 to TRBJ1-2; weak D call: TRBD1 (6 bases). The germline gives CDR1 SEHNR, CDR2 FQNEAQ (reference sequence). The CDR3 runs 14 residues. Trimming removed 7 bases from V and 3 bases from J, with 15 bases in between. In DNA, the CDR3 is TGTGCCAGCATCACAGGGCCCGATTACTATGGCTACACCTTC. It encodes CASITGPDYYGYTF.